This TCR beta chain was recovered during a study of blood T cell repertoires in COVID-19. For the study at large: Spain, Italy and the United States supplied samples that represented acute and convalescent COVID-19.

Assay used: immunoSEQ multiplex PCR; TCRdb lists only in-frame clones, some missing. The sample yields more than 150,000 clones, roughly 84% seen once. The CDR3 is made up of 15 amino acids. CDR1 and CDR2 (germline): SEHNR, FQNEAQ (reference sequence). V was shortened by 6 bases and J by 8 bases, with 19 bases between the two germline ends. V is TRBV7-9 and J is TRBJ1-4; D possibly corresponds to TRBD1 (6 bases). What was sequenced was peripheral blood. The receptor was isolated from a man aged 45-65 years with active or convalescent COVID-19. The CDR3 spells CASSRITGLGEKLFF. The CDR3 DNA reads TGTGCCAGCAGTCGAATTACAGGGCTCGGCGAAAAACTGTTTTTT.